This note documents a single T cell receptor (beta chain) sequence. The authors' processing: Reference gene primers were amplified, and this amplification served to estimate nucleated cell counts. Generated by immunoSEQ multiplex PCR, the TCRdb table keeps only in-frame clones and is missing some. Clonal size and the V and J genes are those of that table, whereas D and trimming came from the DNA. The repertoire consists of 35,000 to 55,000 clones, with around 87% occurring once and the leading ten covering approximately 4.7%. Trimming pared 3 bases from V and 0 bases from J, leaving 16 bases between. CDR1 SNHLY and CDR2 FYNNEI come from the germline V gene. The CDR3 covers 17 residues. This record comes from a study of blood T cell repertoires in COVID-19. Study overall: The United States, Italy and Spain provided the acute and convalescent COVID-19 samples. T cells, B-cell-depleted T cells, or PBMCs supplied cDNA or gDNA.

This TCR came from a human donor in a cohort sampled during active COVID-19. The chain uses TRBV2 and TRBJ2-3; D is ambiguous. The sequenced sample consisted of peripheral blood. In nucleotides, the CDR3 is TGTGCCAGCAGTGATGATGGTAGCAGTCCTAGCACAGATACGCAGTATTTT. Protein product: CASSDDGSSPSTDTQYF.